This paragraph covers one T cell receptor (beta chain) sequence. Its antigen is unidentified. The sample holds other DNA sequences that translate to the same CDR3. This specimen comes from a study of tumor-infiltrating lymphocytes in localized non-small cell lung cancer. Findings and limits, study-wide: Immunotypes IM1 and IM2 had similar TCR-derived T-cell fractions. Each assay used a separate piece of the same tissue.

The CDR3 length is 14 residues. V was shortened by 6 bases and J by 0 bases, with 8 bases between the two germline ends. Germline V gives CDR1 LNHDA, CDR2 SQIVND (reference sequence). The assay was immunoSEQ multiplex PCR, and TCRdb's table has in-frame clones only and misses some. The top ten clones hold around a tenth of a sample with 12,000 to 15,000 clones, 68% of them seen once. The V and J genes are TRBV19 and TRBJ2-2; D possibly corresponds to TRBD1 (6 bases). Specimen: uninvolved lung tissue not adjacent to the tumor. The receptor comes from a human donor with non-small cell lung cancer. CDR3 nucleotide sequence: TGTGCCAGTAGCGGGACACCGAACACCGGGGAGCTGTTTTTT. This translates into CASSGTPNTGELFF.